This T cell receptor beta chain derives from a study of T cells in Graves' hyperthyroidism and ophthalmopathy. Researchers amplified the TCR beta CDR3 regions from RNA transcripts. During a first-round RT-PCR of the TCR CDR3, the HTBI primer set was used. TCRdb ran MiXCR on the multiplex PCR reads and lists one entry per CDR3 protein. The repertoire consists of 500,000 to 700,000 distinct CDR3 sequences, with roughly a sixth occurring once and the leading ten covering 15% to 20%. This clonotype was detected many times. Uncontrolled infection, other autoimmune disease, pregnancy or lactation led to exclusion. Trimming took 2 bases from V and 7 from J, leaving 9 bases between them. Germline V lookup: CDR1 LNHDA, CDR2 SQIVND (reference sequence). The CDR3 sequence is 13 residues long.

Sequencing was done on a sample of blood. This TCR was sampled from a woman in her late teens or twenties with Graves' hyperthyroidism. The chain has TRBV19 and TRBJ2-1, with D tentatively TRBD2 (6 bases). CDR3 loop: CASSIIADNEQFF. CDR3 DNA: TGTGCCAGTAGTATAATAGCGGATAATGAGCAGTTCTTC.